The clone carrying this TCR beta chain was picked up one time. Per the original methods: Amplified reference gene primers provided the basis for estimating nucleated cell counts. Repertoires were generated with immunoSEQ multiplex PCR, while TCRdb's copy carries only in-frame clones and drops some. The DNA gave D and trimming, while V, J and clone size come from that table. The profile shows around 30,000 clones, roughly 80% of them singletons. This entry is derived from a study of blood T cell repertoires in COVID-19. The receptor was isolated from a man older than 75 with active or convalescent COVID-19. The sequencing input was peripheral blood.

CDR3 DNA: TGTGCCAGCAGCTTAGATTATCTTAGGAGGGGAACTGAAGCTTTCTTT. Its protein product is CASSLDYLRRGTEAFF. The chain recombines TRBV7-6 with TRBJ1-1; a possible D gene is TRBD1 (5 bases). The CDR3 runs to 16 residues. Germline values: CDR1 SGHVS, CDR2 FNYEAQ. V lost 1 base and J lost 5, with 17 bases in between.